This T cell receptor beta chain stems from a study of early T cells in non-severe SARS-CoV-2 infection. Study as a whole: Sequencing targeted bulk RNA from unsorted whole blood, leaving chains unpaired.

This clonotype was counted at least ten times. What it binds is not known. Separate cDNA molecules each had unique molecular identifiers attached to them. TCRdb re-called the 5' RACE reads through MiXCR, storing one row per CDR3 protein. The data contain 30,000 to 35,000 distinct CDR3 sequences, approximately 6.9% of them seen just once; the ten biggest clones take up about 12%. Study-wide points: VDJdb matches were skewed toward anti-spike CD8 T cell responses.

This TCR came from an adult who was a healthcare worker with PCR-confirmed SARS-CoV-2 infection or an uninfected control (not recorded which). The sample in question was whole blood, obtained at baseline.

The CDR3 loop reads CSVEAGRNTEAFF. The CDR3 DNA reads TGCAGCGTTGAGGCAGGCCGTAACACTGAAGCTTTCTTT. This chain joins TRBV29-1 and TRBJ1-1; D gene uncertain. V dropped 3 bases and J dropped 2 bases, with 10 bases sitting between them. The CDR3 spans 13 residues. The germline gives CDR1 SQVTM, CDR2 ANQGSEA.